These T cell receptor beta chains were read from a single sample in a study of blood T cell repertoires in COVID-19. Sequencing was performed with immunoSEQ multiplex PCR; in TCRdb, only in-frame clones are kept and a portion is missing. This table has 150,000 to 200,000 clones, about 77% appearing once. The specimen sequenced was peripheral blood. These receptors were taken from a woman older than 75 with active or convalescent COVID-19. Both conserved end residues are part of each CDR3. Each record gives: V gene, D gene, clone size, J gene, CDR3 protein, CDR3 DNA. A D gene is named only where the DNA matches it firmly. A clone size is listed for some rows: how often the clone was seen (once, few, many), or a class if it is expanded.

>TRBV5-1|-|-|TRBJ2-1
CASSLGGINNEQFF
TGCGCCAGCAGTCTTGGGGGGATAAACAATGAGCAGTTCTTC
>TRBV5-1|TRBD1|few|TRBJ2-7
CASSFHTGGSSYEQYF
TGCGCCAGCAGCTTTCATACAGGGGGTTCATCCTACGAGCAGTACTTC
>TRBV10-3|TRBD1|-|TRBJ1-6
CASRQGSYNSPLHF
TGTGCCAGCCGACAGGGATCCTATAATTCACCCCTCCACTTT
>TRBV19|TRBD1|-|TRBJ1-1
CASSIDWTGGTEAFF
TGTGCCAGTAGTATAGACTGGACAGGGGGCACTGAAGCTTTCTTT
>TRBV5-1|TRBD2|few|TRBJ2-5
CASSLGGSGGSETQYF
TGCGCCAGCAGCTTGGGAGGGAGCGGGGGATCGGAGACCCAGTACTTC
>TRBV19|-|-|TRBJ1-1
CASRGGNTEAFF
TGTGCCAGTAGGGGAGGTAACACTGAAGCTTTCTTT
>TRBV29-1|-|-|TRBJ2-3
CSVDGRVPGEDTQYF
TGCAGCGTTGATGGGCGGGTCCCGGGAGAGGATACGCAGTATTTT
>TRBV19|-|-|TRBJ1-2
CASSMRRGGYGYTF
TGTGCCAGTAGTATGCGGAGGGGCGGCTATGGCTACACCTTC
>TRBV7-9|-|-|TRBJ1-5
CASSWMEGPVPQHF
TGTGCCAGCAGCTGGATGGAGGGACCAGTGCCCCAGCATTTT
>TRBV5-5|-|few|TRBJ1-5
CASSLALVTNQPQHF
TGTGCCAGCAGCTTGGCCTTAGTCACCAATCAGCCCCAGCATTTT
>TRBV27|-|-|TRBJ1-1
CASRTLTEAFF
TGTGCCAGCCGAACTTTAACTGAAGCTTTCTTT
>TRBV2|TRBD1|-|TRBJ2-7
CASMPGQGYEQYF
TGTGCCAGCATGCCGGGACAGGGATACGAGCAGTACTTC
>TRBV19|TRBD1|-|TRBJ2-1
CASSNAGTGGYEQFF
TGTGCCAGTAGTAACGCCGGGACAGGGGGATATGAGCAGTTCTTC
>TRBV6-5|TRBD1|-|TRBJ1-2
CASSTGGSNYGYTF
TGTGCCAGCAGTACAGGGGGAAGTAACTATGGCTACACCTTC
>TRBV7-3|TRBD1|-|TRBJ1-2
CASSSGTDDGYTF
TGTGCCAGCAGCTCCGGGACAGATGATGGCTACACCTTC
>TRBV9|-|-|TRBJ1-2
CASSVAPGANYGYTF
TGTGCCAGCAGCGTAGCCCCGGGAGCTAACTATGGCTACACCTTC
>TRBV28|-|-|TRBJ2-5
CASTTPPGLERQETQYF
TGTGCCAGCACCACGCCCCCGGGACTGGAGCGCCAAGAGACCCAGTACTTC
>TRBV9|-|-|TRBJ2-7
CASSVAGGTHNIEEQYF
TGTGCCAGCAGCGTAGCTGGCGGGACCCATAACATTGAGGAGCAGTACTTC
>TRBV11-2|-|few|TRBJ1-2
CASSLHKNISNYGYTF
TGTGCCAGCAGCTTACACAAAAATATTTCGAACTATGGCTACACCTTC
>TRBV5-1|TRBD1|-|TRBJ1-2
CASSLTGGAYGYTF
TGCGCCAGCAGCTTGACAGGGGGCGCTTATGGCTACACCTTC
>TRBV28|-|-|TRBJ2-7
CASSLPGPYEQYF
TGTGCCAGCAGTTTGCCAGGGCCCTACGAGCAGTACTTC
>TRBV4-3|-|-|TRBJ1-5
CASSRGAGIDSNQPQHF
TGCGCCAGCAGCCGAGGAGCGGGGATAGATAGCAATCAGCCCCAGCATTTT